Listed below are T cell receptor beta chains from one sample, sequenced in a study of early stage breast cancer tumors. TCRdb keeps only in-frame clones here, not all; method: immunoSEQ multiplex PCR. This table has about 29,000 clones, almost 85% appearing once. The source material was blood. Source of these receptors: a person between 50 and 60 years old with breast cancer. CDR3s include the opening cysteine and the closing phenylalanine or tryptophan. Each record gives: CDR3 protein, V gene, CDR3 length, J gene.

CDR3 protein: CASSLMDSTDTQYF
V gene: TRBV7-9
CDR3 length: 14
J gene: TRBJ2-3

CDR3 protein: CASSGTGTGGGKQYF
V gene: TRBV2
CDR3 length: 15
J gene: TRBJ2-7

CDR3 protein: CASSESGGGGNEQFF
V gene: TRBV10-2
CDR3 length: 15
J gene: TRBJ2-1

CDR3 protein: CASTPYPLGELFF
V gene: TRBV27
CDR3 length: 13
J gene: TRBJ2-2

CDR3 protein: CASKGQGALGETQYF
V gene: TRBV2
CDR3 length: 15
J gene: TRBJ2-5

CDR3 protein: CASRSPGHTQYF
V gene: TRBV2
CDR3 length: 12
J gene: TRBJ2-3

CDR3 protein: CASSQRKTGPNQPQHF
V gene: TRBV28
CDR3 length: 16
J gene: TRBJ1-5

CDR3 protein: CASSPGPNTEAFF
V gene: TRBV5-1
CDR3 length: 13
J gene: TRBJ1-1

CDR3 protein: CASSQDLSWLAGGGAKNIQYF
V gene: TRBV4-3
CDR3 length: 21
J gene: TRBJ2-4

CDR3 protein: CASSYREEQYF
V gene: TRBV5-1
CDR3 length: 11
J gene: TRBJ2-7

CDR3 protein: CASKGTGVNWEKLFF
V gene: TRBV19
CDR3 length: 15
J gene: TRBJ1-4

CDR3 protein: CASIGIDRGGGETQYF
V gene: TRBV2
CDR3 length: 16
J gene: TRBJ2-5

CDR3 protein: CASSEASGGESTQYF
V gene: TRBV10-1
CDR3 length: 15
J gene: TRBJ2-3

CDR3 protein: CASSEAWGQTYEQYF
V gene: TRBV2
CDR3 length: 15
J gene: TRBJ2-7

CDR3 protein: CASSFRGRNYEQYF
V gene: TRBV28
CDR3 length: 14
J gene: TRBJ2-7

CDR3 protein: CASPPHASRHRLYGYTF
V gene: TRBV10-1
CDR3 length: 17
J gene: TRBJ1-2

CDR3 protein: CASSQVPRGPSSGNTIYF
V gene: TRBV4-1
CDR3 length: 18
J gene: TRBJ1-3

CDR3 protein: CASSLSDSTDTQYF
V gene: TRBV5-1
CDR3 length: 14
J gene: TRBJ2-3

CDR3 protein: CASSVEQRTDTQYF
V gene: TRBV9
CDR3 length: 14
J gene: TRBJ2-3

CDR3 protein: CASSLEPGGAVGDTQYF
V gene: TRBV5-1
CDR3 length: 17
J gene: TRBJ2-3

CDR3 protein: CASSSRLGTNNEQFF
V gene: TRBV7-3
CDR3 length: 15
J gene: TRBJ2-1

CDR3 protein: CASSNQRVQKETQYF
V gene: TRBV19
CDR3 length: 15
J gene: TRBJ2-5

CDR3 protein: CASSEANGFGETQYF
V gene: TRBV2
CDR3 length: 15
J gene: TRBJ2-5

CDR3 protein: CAWRRGWHEQYF
V gene: TRBV30
CDR3 length: 12
J gene: TRBJ2-7

CDR3 protein: CASSDTGSALYEQYF
V gene: TRBV5-4
CDR3 length: 15
J gene: TRBJ2-7

CDR3 protein: CSVEDRGRVEETQYF
V gene: TRBV29-1
CDR3 length: 15
J gene: TRBJ2-5

CDR3 protein: CAWTRGGSTYEQYF
V gene: TRBV30
CDR3 length: 14
J gene: TRBJ2-7